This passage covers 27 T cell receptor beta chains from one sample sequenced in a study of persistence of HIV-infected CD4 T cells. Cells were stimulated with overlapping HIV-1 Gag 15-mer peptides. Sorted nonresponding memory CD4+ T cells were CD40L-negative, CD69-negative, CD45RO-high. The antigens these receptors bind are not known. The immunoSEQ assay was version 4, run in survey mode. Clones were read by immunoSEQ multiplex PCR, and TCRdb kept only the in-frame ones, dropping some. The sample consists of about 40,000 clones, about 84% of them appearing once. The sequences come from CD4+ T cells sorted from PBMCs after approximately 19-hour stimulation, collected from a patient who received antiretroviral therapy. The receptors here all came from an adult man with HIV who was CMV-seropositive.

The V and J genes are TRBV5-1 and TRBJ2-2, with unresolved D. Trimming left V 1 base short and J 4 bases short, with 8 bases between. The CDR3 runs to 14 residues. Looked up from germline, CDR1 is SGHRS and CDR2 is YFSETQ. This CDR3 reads CASSLSQSTGELFF. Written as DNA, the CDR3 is TGCGCCAGCAGCTTGTCCCAGAGCACCGGGGAGCTGTTTTTT.

The CDR3 DNA is TGTGCCAGCAGCCAAAACAGGGTTCTATTAGGCACTGAAGCTTTCTTT. This codes for CASSQNRVLLGTEAFF. V gene TRBV14 combines with J gene TRBJ1-1; weak D call: TRBD1 (6 bases). V lost 2 bases, J lost 4 bases, and 17 bases lay in between. CDR1 and CDR2 from the germline V gene are SGHDN and FVKESK. The CDR3 length is 16 residues.

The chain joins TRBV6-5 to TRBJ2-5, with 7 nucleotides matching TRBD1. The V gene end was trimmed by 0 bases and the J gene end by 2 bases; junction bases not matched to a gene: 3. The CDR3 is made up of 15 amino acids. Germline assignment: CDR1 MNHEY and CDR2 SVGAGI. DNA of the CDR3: TGTGCCAGCAGTTACTCCCCCAGGGGGCAAGAGACCCAGTACTTC. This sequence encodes CASSYSPRGQETQYF.

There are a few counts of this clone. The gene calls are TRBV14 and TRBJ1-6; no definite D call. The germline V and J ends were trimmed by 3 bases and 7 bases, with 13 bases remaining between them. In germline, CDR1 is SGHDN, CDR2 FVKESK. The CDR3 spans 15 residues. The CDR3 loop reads CASSHLTTENSPLHF. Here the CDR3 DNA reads TGTGCCAGCAGCCATCTGACGACGGAAAATTCACCCCTCCACTTT.

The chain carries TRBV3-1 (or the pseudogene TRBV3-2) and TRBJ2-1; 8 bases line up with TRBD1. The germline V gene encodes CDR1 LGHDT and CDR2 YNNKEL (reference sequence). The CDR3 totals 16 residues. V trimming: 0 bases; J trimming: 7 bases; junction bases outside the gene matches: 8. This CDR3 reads CASSQEGTGGRNEQFF. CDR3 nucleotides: TGTGCCAGCAGCCAAGAGGGGACAGGCGGTAGGAATGAGCAGTTCTTC.

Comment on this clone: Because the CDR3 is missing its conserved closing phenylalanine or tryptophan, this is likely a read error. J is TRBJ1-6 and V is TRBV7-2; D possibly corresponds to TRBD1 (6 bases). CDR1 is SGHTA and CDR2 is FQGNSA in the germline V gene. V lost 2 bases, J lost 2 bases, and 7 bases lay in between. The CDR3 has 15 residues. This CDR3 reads CASSLPGAYNSPLHL. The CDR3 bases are TGTGCCAGCAGCTTACCAGGGGCCTATAATTCACCCCTCCACCTT.

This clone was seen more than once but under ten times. The CDR3 is CASSLRDRVSGNTIYF. CDR3 DNA: TGTGCCAGCAGTCTAAGAGACAGGGTCTCTGGAAACACCATATATTTT. The chain recombines TRBV6-6 with TRBJ1-3; 7 nucleotides agree with TRBD1. The CDR3 extends over 16 amino acids. CDR1 MNHNY and CDR2 SVGAGI come from the germline V gene (reference sequence). Losses at the gene ends were 5 bases for V and 0 bases for J; bases not matched to a gene: 7.

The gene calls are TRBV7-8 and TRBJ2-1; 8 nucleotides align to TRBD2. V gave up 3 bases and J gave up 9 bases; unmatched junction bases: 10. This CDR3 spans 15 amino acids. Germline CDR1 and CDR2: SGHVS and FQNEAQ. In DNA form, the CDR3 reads TGTGCCAGCAGCTTTAGCGGGACCACACTCAGTGAGCAGTTCTTC. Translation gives CASSFSGTTLSEQFF.

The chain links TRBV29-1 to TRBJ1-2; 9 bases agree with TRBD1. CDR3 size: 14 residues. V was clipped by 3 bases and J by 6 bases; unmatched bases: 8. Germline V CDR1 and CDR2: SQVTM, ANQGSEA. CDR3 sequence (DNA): TGCAGCGTTGACATCTTCGGACAGGGGAATGGCTACACCTTC. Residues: CSVDIFGQGNGYTF. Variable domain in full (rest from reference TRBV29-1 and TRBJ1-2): SAVISQKPSRDICQRGTSLTIQCQVDSQVTMMFWYRQQPGQSLTLIATANQGSEATYESGFVIDKFPISRPNLTFSTLTVSNMSPEDSSIYLCSVDIFGQGNGYTFGSGTRLTVV.

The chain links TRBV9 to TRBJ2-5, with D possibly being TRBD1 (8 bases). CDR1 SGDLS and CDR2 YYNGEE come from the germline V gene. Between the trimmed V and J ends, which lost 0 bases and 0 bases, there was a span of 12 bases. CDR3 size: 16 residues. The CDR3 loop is CASSVDRGGNQETQYF. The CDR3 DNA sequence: TGTGCCAGCAGCGTAGACAGGGGGGGGAACCAAGAGACCCAGTACTTC.

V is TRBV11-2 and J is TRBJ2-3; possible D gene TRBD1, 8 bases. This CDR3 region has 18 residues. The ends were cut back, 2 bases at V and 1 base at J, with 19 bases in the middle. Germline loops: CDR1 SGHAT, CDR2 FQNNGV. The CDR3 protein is CASSLPLGGGQGTDTQYF. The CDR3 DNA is TGTGCCAGCAGCTTACCACTTGGGGGGGGACAGGGCACAGATACGCAGTATTTT.

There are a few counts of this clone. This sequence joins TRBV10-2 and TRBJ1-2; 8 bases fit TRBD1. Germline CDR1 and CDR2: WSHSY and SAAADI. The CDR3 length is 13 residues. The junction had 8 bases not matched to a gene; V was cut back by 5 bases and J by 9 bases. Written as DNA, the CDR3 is TGCGCCAGCAGTTCCGGACAGGGCAATAGCTACACCTTC. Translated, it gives CASSSGQGNSYTF.

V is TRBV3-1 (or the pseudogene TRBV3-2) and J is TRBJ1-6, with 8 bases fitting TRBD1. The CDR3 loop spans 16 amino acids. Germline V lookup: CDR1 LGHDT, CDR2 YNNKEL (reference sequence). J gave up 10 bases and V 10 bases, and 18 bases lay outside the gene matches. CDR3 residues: CATQTGGGQGGSPLHF. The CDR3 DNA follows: TGTGCCACCCAAACAGGGGGAGGACAGGGAGGATCACCCCTCCACTTT.

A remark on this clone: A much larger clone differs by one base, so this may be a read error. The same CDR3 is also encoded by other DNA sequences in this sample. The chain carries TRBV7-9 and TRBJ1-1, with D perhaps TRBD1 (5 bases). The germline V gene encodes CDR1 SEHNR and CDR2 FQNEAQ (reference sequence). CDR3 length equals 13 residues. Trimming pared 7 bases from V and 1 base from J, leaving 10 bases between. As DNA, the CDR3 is TGTGCCAGCACCCGGGACGGGAACACTGAAGCTTTCTTT. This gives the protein CASTRDGNTEAFF.

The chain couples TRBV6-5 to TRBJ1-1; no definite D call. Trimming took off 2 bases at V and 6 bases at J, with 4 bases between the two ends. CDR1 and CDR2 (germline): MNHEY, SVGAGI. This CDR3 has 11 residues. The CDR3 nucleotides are TGTGCCAGCAGTTACATGGCTGAAGCTTTCTTT. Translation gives CASSYMAEAFF.

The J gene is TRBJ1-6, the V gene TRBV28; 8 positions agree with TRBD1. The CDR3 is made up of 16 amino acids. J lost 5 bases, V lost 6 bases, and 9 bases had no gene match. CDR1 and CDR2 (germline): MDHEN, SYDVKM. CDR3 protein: CASSNPGQANNSPLHF. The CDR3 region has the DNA TGTGCCAGCAGCAATCCGGGACAGGCTAATAATTCACCCCTCCACTTT.

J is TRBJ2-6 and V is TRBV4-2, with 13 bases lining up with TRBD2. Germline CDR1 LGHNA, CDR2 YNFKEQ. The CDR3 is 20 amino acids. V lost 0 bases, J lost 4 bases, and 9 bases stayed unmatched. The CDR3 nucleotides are TGTGCCAGCAGCCAAGATCCAGGACTAGCGGGAGACGGCGGGGCCAACGTCCTGACTTTC. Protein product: CASSQDPGLAGDGGANVLTF.

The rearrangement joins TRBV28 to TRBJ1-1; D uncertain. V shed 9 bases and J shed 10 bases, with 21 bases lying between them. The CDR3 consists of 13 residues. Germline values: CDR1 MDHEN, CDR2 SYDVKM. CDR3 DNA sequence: TGTGCCAGTTGGGATGCGTGGCGGGTTGGAGCTTTCTTT. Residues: CASWDAWRVGAFF.

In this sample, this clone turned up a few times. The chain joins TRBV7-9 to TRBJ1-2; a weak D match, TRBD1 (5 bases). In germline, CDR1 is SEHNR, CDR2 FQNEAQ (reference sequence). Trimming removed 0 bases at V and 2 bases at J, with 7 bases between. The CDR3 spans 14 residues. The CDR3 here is CASSLAGLNYGYTF. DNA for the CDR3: TGTGCCAGCAGCTTAGCGGGGCTAAACTATGGCTACACCTTC.

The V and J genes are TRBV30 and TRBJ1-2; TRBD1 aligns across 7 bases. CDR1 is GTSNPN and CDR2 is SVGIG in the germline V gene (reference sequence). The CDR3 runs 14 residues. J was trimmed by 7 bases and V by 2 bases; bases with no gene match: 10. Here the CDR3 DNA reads TGTGCCTGGAGTCGCATGGGACAGACTGGTGGCTACACCTTC. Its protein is CAWSRMGQTGGYTF.

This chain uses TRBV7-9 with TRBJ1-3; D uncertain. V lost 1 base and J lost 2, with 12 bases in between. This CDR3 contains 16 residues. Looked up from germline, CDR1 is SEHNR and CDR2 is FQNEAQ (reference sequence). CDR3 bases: TGTGCCAGCAGCTTAGAGGGCGGCAGTCCTGGAAACACCATATATTTT. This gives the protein CASSLEGGSPGNTIYF. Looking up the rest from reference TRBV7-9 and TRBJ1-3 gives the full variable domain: DTGVSQNPRHKITKRGQNVTFRCDPISEHNRLYWYRQTLGQGPEFLTYFQNEAQLEKSRLLSDRFSAERPKGSFSTLEIQRTEQGDSAMYLCASSLEGGSPGNTIYFGEGSWLTVV.

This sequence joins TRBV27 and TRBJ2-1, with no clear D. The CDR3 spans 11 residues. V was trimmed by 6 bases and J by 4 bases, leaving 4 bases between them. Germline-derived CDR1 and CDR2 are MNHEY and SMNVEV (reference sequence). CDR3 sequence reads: CASREYNEQFF. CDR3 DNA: TGTGCCAGCAGGGAGTACAATGAGCAGTTCTTC.

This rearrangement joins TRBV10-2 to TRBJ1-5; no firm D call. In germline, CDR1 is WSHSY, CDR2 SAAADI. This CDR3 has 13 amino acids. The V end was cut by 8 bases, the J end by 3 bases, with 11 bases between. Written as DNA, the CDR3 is TGCGCCAGCGGTACCGGTAACAATCAGCCCCAGCATTTT. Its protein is CASGTGNNQPQHF.

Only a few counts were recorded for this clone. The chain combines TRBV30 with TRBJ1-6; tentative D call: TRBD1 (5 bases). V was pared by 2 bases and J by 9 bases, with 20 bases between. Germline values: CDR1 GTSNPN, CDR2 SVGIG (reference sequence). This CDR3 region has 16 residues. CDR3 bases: TGTGCCTGGAGTATCGCGGGGCCTTATAGGAGTTCACCCCTCCACTTT. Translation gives CAWSIAGPYRSSPLHF.

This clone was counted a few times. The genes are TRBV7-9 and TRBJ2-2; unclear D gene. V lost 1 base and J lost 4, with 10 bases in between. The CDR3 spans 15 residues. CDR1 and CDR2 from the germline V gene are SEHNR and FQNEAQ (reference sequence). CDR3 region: CASSLDRRSTGELFF. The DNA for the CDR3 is TGTGCCAGCAGCTTAGATAGGCGGTCCACCGGGGAGCTGTTTTTT.

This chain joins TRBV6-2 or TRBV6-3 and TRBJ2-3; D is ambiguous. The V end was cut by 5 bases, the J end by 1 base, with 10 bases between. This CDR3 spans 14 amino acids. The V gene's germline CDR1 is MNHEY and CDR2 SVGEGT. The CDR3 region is CASSIGPRTDTQYF. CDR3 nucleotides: TGTGCCAGCAGTATCGGACCCCGCACAGATACGCAGTATTTT.

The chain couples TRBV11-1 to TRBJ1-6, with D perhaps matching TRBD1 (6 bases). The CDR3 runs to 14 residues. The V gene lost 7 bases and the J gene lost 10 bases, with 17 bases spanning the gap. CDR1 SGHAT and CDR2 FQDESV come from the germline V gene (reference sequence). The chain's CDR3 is CASNPRGAASPLHF. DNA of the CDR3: TGTGCCAGCAACCCGAGGGGGGCGGCATCACCCCTCCACTTT.